The 8 T cell receptor beta chains reported below all come from one sample, sequenced in a study of T cell responses to AZD1222 COVID-19 vaccine. Measured with immunoSEQ multiplex PCR; TCRdb has only the in-frame clones, and not every one. The data show tens of thousands of clones, with 90% to 95% seen just once and roughly 11% held by the top ten. The specimen was peripheral blood, collected 28 days after the second AZD1222 dose. These receptors were collected from an adult who received the AZD1222 COVID-19 vaccine.

The CDR3 reads CASSVGALARGGDEQFF. CDR3 in DNA: TGTGCCAGCAGCGTTGGGGCGTTGGCGCGAGGTGGGGATGAGCAGTTCTTC. V and J are TRBV11-3 and TRBJ2-1, with D maybe TRBD1 (5 bases). The CDR3 covers 17 residues. Germline V gives CDR1 SGHNT, CDR2 YENEEA. Trimming stripped 5 bases from V and 8 bases from J, with 25 bases between.

This chain joins TRBV5-1 and TRBJ1-2; D remains ambiguous. Germline V CDR1 and CDR2: SGHRS, YFSETQ. The V end was cut by 0 bases, the J end by 2 bases, with 5 bases between. CDR3 length equals 13 residues. The CDR3 DNA reads as TGCGCCAGCAGCTTGGAAAGGAACTATGGCTACACCTTC. It is translated as CASSLERNYGYTF.

V is TRBV13 and J is TRBJ2-1; D perhaps matches TRBD1 (6 bases). V was trimmed by 5 bases and J by 4 bases, leaving 21 bases between them. The CDR3 loop spans 17 amino acids. From germline, CDR1 is PRHDT and CDR2 FYEKMQ (reference sequence). Written as DNA, the CDR3 is TGTGCCAGCAGCCCAATGGGACACTTGGACTTGTACAATGAGCAGTTCTTC. Its translation is CASSPMGHLDLYNEQFF.

J is TRBJ1-1 and V is TRBV12-3 or TRBV12-4, with D hard to call. The CDR3 is 11 residues long. The ends were cut back, 1 base at V and 4 bases at J, with 1 base in the middle. The CDR3 sequence: CASSLGTEAFF. The CDR3 DNA reads TGTGCCAGCAGTTTAGGCACTGAAGCTTTCTTT.

The chain combines TRBV2 with TRBJ1-2; TRBD1 matches at 7 bases. V lost 7 bases and J lost 0; bases outside the gene matches: 5. CDR1 SNHLY and CDR2 FYNNEI come from the germline V gene. This CDR3 is 14 amino acids long. The CDR3 protein is CASTRQGTNYGYTF. As DNA, the CDR3 is TGTGCCAGCACCCGACAGGGCACTAACTATGGCTACACCTTC.

This chain joins TRBV7-9 and TRBJ1-1; D is ambiguous. In germline, CDR1 is SEHNR, CDR2 FQNEAQ (reference sequence). V was pared by 1 base and J by 4 bases, with 10 bases between. The CDR3 length is 14 residues. The CDR3 reads CASSLGYVSTEAFF. CDR3 sequence (DNA): TGTGCCAGCAGCTTAGGTTATGTGAGCACTGAAGCTTTCTTT.

This chain links TRBV5-1 with TRBJ2-3; 11 bases agree with TRBD2. V shed 1 base, J shed 4 bases, and the junction held 2 bases outside the gene matches. This CDR3 has 15 residues. The germline CDR1 and CDR2 sequences are SGHRS and YFSETQ. CDR3: CASSLTSGGPDTQYF. CDR3 DNA sequence: TGCGCCAGCAGCTTGACTAGCGGGGGACCAGATACGCAGTATTTT.

This chain connects TRBV11-2 to TRBJ2-6; D not certain. Trimming left V 5 bases short and J 4 bases short, with 15 bases between. CDR1 is SGHAT and CDR2 is FQNNGV in the germline V gene. The CDR3 is 16 residues long. CDR3 bases: TGTGCCAGCAGCCCCCGAGTCCCTCAGGGGGCCAACGTCCTGACTTTC. It codes for CASSPRVPQGANVLTF.